Listed here are 22 T cell receptor beta chains from one sample, sequenced in a study of Ad26.COV2.S vaccination and SARS-CoV-2 variants (dated by TCRdb to about 2021). Library method: the immunoSEQ multiplex PCR assay. TCRdb re-hosts the immuneACCESS table, in-frame sequences only. Its copies lack some clones; in the studies checked, an unresolved V gene accounts for under half of them, and the cause for the rest is not known. This sample has 200,000 to 250,000 clones in its table, and roughly 90% of those were observed once. Jointly, the top ten make up approximately 11% of the sample. Interpreted using the paper, the treatment or condition label stands for: over 15 received Ad26.COV2.S at low or high dose, single or two shots; about 5 received placebo; per-sample allocation not given. For vaccine and placebo recipients, repertoires were sequenced using samples collected on day 63 after the first injection.

Material: peripheral blood, obtained in a trial of Ad26.COV2.S vaccine versus placebo. The receptor source for this set is a person aged 18-65 years who received the Ad26.COV2.S COVID-19 vaccine or a placebo.

The V call is TRBV4-3, the J call TRBJ1-6, with a possible D match to TRBD1 (5 bases). This CDR3 has 14 residues. Deletions cut 0 bases from V and 10 bases from J, with 10 bases between. Germline lookup yields CDR1 LGHNA and CDR2 YSLEER. Written as DNA, the CDR3 is TGCGCCAGCAGCCAAGAGGGGGTAAGGTCACCCCTCCACTTT. Protein product: CASSQEGVRSPLHF.

This clone was counted once. The chain couples TRBV29-1 to TRBJ2-1; D remains unclear. The CDR3 is 15 amino acids. Germline CDR1 SQVTM, CDR2 ANQGSEA. V shed 0 bases and J shed 3 bases, with 12 bases lying between them. As DNA, the CDR3 is TGCAGCGTTGAAGAGAGACTTGCAATCTACAATGAGCAGTTCTTC. It is translated as CSVEERLAIYNEQFF.

V is TRBV7-9 and J is TRBJ2-7, with 13 bases fitting TRBD2. Germline V lookup: CDR1 SEHNR, CDR2 FQNEAQ (reference sequence). The CDR3 is 13 amino acids. The J segment lost 12 bases and the V segment lost 5 bases, leaving 7 bases of the junction unmatched. CDR3 residues: CASSGGLAGVPYF. CDR3 bases: TGTGCCAGCAGCGGAGGACTAGCGGGAGTTCCGTACTTC.

This clone was recorded once. The J gene is TRBJ1-2, the V gene TRBV10-3; D is possibly TRBD1 (6 bases). Germline CDR1 ENHRY, CDR2 SYGVKD. This CDR3 region has 16 residues. The V gene lost 0 bases and the J gene lost 0 bases, with 11 bases spanning the gap. The CDR3 loop reads CAISESYRDANYGYTF. The CDR3 nucleotides read TGTGCCATCAGTGAGTCTTACAGGGATGCTAACTATGGCTACACCTTC.

This clone was seen once. The gene calls are TRBV28 and TRBJ2-5, with D perhaps matching TRBD2 (5 bases). This CDR3 has 12 amino acids. Germline-derived CDR1 and CDR2 are MDHEN and SYDVKM. V lost 7 bases and J 5 bases, leaving 11 bases between the germline ends. CDR3 sequence reads: CASNSGEETQYF. CDR3 bases: TGTGCCAGCAACTCCGGGGAGGAGACCCAGTACTTC.

V and J are TRBV5-1 and TRBJ2-7, with D perhaps matching TRBD2 (6 bases). The CDR3 has 15 residues. CDR1 SGHRS and CDR2 YFSETQ come from the germline V gene. V was cut by 0 bases and J by 0 bases, with 10 bases left in between. The CDR3 sequence is CASSLVGGSSYEQYF. The CDR3 DNA reads as TGCGCCAGCAGCTTGGTGGGGGGTAGCTCCTACGAGCAGTACTTC.

Worth noting for this clone: In the same sample, other DNA sequences code for this CDR3. J is TRBJ1-6 and V is TRBV25-1; D is uncertain. Trimming left V 8 bases short and J 8 bases short, with 4 bases between. Germline CDR1 is MGHDK and CDR2 is SYGVNS. This CDR3 contains 10 residues. DNA for the CDR3: TGTGCCAGCGGGGATTCACCCCTCCACTTT. This codes for CASGDSPLHF.

The chain has TRBV12-3 or TRBV12-4 and TRBJ2-3; the D is unclear. Trimming removed 3 bases at V and 6 bases at J, with 10 bases between. The CDR3 spans 13 residues. CDR3 residues: CASSFVSSDTQYF. CDR3 nucleotides: TGTGCCAGCAGTTTCGTGAGCTCGGATACGCAGTATTTT.

The genes are TRBV7-3 and TRBJ2-3; 7 bases align to TRBD2. Germline V gives CDR1 SGHTA, CDR2 FQGTGA. This CDR3 comprises 15 residues. V shed 5 bases, J shed 1 base, and the junction held 6 bases outside the gene matches. The CDR3: CASSLWAGGTDTQYF. As DNA, the CDR3 is TGTGCCAGCAGCCTTTGGGCGGGAGGCACAGATACGCAGTATTTT.

This clone was seen a few times. V and J are TRBV28 and TRBJ1-6, with 7 bases that match TRBD1. The CDR3 sequence is 15 residues long. The junction had 12 bases not matched to a gene; V was cut back by 6 bases and J by 10 bases. Germline V lookup: CDR1 MDHEN, CDR2 SYDVKM. As DNA, the CDR3 is TGTGCCAGCAGCATAACCGGGACAGCAATCTCACCCCTCCACTTT. Translated, it gives CASSITGTAISPLHF. The whole variable domain, filled in from reference TRBV28 and TRBJ1-6, reads DVKVTQSSRYLVKRTGEKVFLECVQDMDHENMFWYRQDPGLGLRLIYFSYDVKMKEKGDIPEGYSVSREKKERFSLILESASTNQTSMYLCASSITGTAISPLHFGNGTRLTVT.

The chain has TRBV5-6 and TRBJ2-3; 9 bases are a match to TRBD2. The CDR3 extends over 16 amino acids. The junction had 8 bases not matched to a gene; V was cut back by 1 base and J by 5 bases. From germline, CDR1 is SGHDT and CDR2 YYEEEE. The CDR3 nucleotides read TGTGCCAGCAGCTTGAGGATAGCGGGAGTGATAGATACGCAGTATTTT. This translates into CASSLRIAGVIDTQYF.

The chain combines TRBV11-1 with TRBJ1-1; the match to TRBD1 covers 11 bases. CDR3 size: 14 residues. CDR1 and CDR2 (germline): SGHAT, FQDESV (reference sequence). Losses at the gene ends were 5 bases for V and 5 bases for J; bases not matched to a gene: 4. In DNA form, the CDR3 reads TGTGCCAGCAGCCCGGGACAGGGGGGAACTGAAGCTTTCTTT. It specifies CASSPGQGGTEAFF. Full variable domain (missing parts from reference TRBV11-1 and TRBJ1-1): EAEVAQSPRYKITEKSQAVAFWCDPISGHATLYWYRQILGQGPELLVQFQDESVVDDSQLPKDRFSAERLKGVDSTLKIQPAELGDSAMYLCASSPGQGGTEAFFGQGTRLTVV.

The chain joins TRBV6-1 to TRBJ2-5, with D maybe TRBD1 (7 bases). There are 13 residues in the CDR3. The germline V gene encodes CDR1 MNHNS and CDR2 SASEGT. The V end lost 2 bases, the J end lost 6 bases, and 10 bases lay between the germline ends. In DNA, the CDR3 is TGTGCCAGCAGTGAACAGGGGGGAAAGACCCAGTACTTC. Translation gives CASSEQGGKTQYF.

The rearrangement links TRBV10-3 to TRBJ2-7; tentatively, D is TRBD1 (6 bases). The V and J ends lost 6 bases and 2 bases respectively, with 17 bases between them. CDR1 is ENHRY, CDR2 SYGVKD, per germline. The CDR3 runs to 15 residues. The CDR3 loop is CAISPRDTGTYEQYF. For the CDR3, the DNA is TGTGCCATCAGCCCAAGAGATACAGGGACCTACGAGCAGTACTTC.

The chain uses TRBV6-5 and TRBJ2-7; 13 nucleotides agree with TRBD2. The junction had 0 bases not matched to a gene; V was cut back by 2 bases and J by 2 bases. CDR1 is MNHEY, CDR2 SVGAGI, per germline. The CDR3 runs 15 residues. The CDR3 nucleotides read TGTGCCAGCAGTTACGGACTAGCGGGGGCCTACGAGCAGTACTTC. Its protein is CASSYGLAGAYEQYF.

The chain joins TRBV6-2 or TRBV6-3 to TRBJ2-2; D uncertain. CDR1 and CDR2 from the germline V gene are MNHEY and SVGEGT. The CDR3 spans 16 residues. Trimming stripped 2 bases from V and 4 bases from J, with 14 bases between. The CDR3 sequence is CASSYTLRAPTGELFF. CDR3 nucleotides: TGTGCCAGCAGTTACACGCTTCGAGCACCCACCGGGGAGCTGTTTTTT.

The chain carries TRBV7-2 and TRBJ2-7; 8 positions agree with TRBD1. From germline, CDR1 is SGHTA and CDR2 FQGNSA. Trimming took 5 bases from V and 3 from J; bases not matched to a gene: 6. The CDR3 loop spans 14 amino acids. The CDR3 sequence: CASSPGTGRYEQYF. The CDR3 bases are TGTGCCAGCAGCCCCGGGACAGGTCGCTACGAGCAGTACTTC.

The chain combines TRBV4-3 with TRBJ2-2; D may be TRBD2 (6 bases). This CDR3 region has 14 residues. Germline lookup yields CDR1 LGHNA and CDR2 YSLEER. V was clipped by 4 bases and J by 6 bases, with 12 bases between them. The CDR3 region is CASSRGTGPGELFF. The CDR3 coding sequence is TGCGCCAGCAGCCGCGGGACCGGCCCCGGGGAGCTGTTTTTT.

This clone has just one count. V gene TRBV4-3 combines with J gene TRBJ2-3; 9 bases map to TRBD2. Germline CDR1 is LGHNA and CDR2 is YSLEER. The CDR3 consists of 16 residues. The V segment lost 4 bases and the J segment 1 base; nucleotides outside the gene matches: 6. The CDR3 DNA reads as TGCGCCAGCAGCCCTCTAGCGGGGCATCGCACAGATACGCAGTATTTT. This sequence encodes CASSPLAGHRTDTQYF.

The chain carries TRBV12-3 or TRBV12-4 and TRBJ1-5; D gene uncertain. Trimming cost V 7 bases and J 1 base, with 8 bases left between them. CDR3 length equals 13 residues. CDR3 bases: TGTGCCAGCACTTTGTGGAGCAATCAGCCCCAGCATTTT. Translating gives CASTLWSNQPQHF.

V usage is TRBV6-2 or TRBV6-3 and J usage is TRBJ2-7; 10 bases agree with TRBD1. The germline V gene has CDR1 MNHEY and CDR2 SVGEGT. V shed 0 bases and J 5 bases; nucleotides not matched to a gene: 19. This CDR3 contains 20 residues. DNA of the CDR3: TGTGCCAGCAGTTACTCGAAAGTTGGGATAAAGGGACAGGGGCTCAACGAGCAGTACTTC. Encoded protein: CASSYSKVGIKGQGLNEQYF.

This clone was picked up one time. The rearrangement links TRBV6-2 or TRBV6-3 to TRBJ1-5; 7 nucleotides align to TRBD1. CDR3 length: 15 amino acids. V trimming: 3 bases; J trimming: 3 bases; junction bases outside the gene matches: 5. The germline V gene has CDR1 MNHEY and CDR2 SVGEGT. The CDR3: CASSYTGVTNQPQHF. The DNA for the CDR3 is TGTGCCAGCAGTTATACAGGGGTCACCAATCAGCCCCAGCATTTT.